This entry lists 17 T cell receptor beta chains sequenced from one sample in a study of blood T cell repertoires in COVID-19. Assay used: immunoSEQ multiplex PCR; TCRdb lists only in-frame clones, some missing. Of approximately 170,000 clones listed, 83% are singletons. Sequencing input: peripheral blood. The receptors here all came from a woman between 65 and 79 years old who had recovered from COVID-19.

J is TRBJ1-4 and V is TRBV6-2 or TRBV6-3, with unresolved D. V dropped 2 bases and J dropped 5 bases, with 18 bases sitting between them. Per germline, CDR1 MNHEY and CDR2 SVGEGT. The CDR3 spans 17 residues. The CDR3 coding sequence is TGTGCCAGCAGTTACGGACCGGGGAGCTGGGCAAATGAAAAACTGTTTTTT. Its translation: CASSYGPGSWANEKLFF.

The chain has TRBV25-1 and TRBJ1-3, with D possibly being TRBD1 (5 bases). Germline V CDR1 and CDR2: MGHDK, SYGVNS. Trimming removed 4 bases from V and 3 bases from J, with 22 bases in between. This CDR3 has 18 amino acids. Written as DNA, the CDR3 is TGTGCCAGCAGTGCCGGAGGCACGCTTGTGGGGGGTGGAAACACCATATATTTT. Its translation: CASSAGGTLVGGGNTIYF.

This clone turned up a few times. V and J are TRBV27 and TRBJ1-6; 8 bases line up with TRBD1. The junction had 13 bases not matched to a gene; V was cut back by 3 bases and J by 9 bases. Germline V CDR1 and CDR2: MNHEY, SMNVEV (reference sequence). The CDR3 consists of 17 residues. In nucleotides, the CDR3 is TGTGCCAGCAGTTTGGGGCCCCCAACAGGGGGGTTTTCACCCCTCCACTTT. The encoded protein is CASSLGPPTGGFSPLHF.

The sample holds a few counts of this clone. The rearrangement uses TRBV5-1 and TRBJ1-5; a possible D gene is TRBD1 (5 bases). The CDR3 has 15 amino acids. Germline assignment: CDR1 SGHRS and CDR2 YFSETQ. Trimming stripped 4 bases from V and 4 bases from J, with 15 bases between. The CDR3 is CASSPTGLSNQPQHF. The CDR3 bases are TGCGCCAGCAGCCCCACGGGACTTTCGAATCAGCCCCAGCATTTT.

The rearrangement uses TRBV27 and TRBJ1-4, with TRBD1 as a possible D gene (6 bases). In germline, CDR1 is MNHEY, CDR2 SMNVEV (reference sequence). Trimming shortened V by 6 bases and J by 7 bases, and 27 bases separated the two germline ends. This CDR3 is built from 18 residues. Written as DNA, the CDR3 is TGTGCCAGCAGCCGCGTTTGGCCGACAGTGGGCAGGGGTGAAAAACTGTTTTTT. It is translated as CASSRVWPTVGRGEKLFF.

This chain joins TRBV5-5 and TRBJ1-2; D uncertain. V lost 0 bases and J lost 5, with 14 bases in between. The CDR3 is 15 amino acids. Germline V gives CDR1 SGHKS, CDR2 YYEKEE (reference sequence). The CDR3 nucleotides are TGTGCCAGCAGCTTGGCCTTGTCGGGAGCTTATGGCTACACCTTC. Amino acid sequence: CASSLALSGAYGYTF.

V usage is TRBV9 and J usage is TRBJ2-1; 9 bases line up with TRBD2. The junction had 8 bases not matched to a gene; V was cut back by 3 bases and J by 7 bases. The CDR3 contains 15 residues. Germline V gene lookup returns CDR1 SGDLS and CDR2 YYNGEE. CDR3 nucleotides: TGTGCCAGCAGCGCTAGTGGGCTAGCGGGAAATGAGCAGTTCTTC. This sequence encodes CASSASGLAGNEQFF.

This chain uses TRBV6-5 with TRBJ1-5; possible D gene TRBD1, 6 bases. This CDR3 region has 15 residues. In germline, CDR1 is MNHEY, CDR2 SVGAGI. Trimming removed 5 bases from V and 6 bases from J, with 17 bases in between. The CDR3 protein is CASSQQGPGGQPQHF. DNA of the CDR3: TGTGCCAGCAGTCAACAGGGCCCTGGCGGTCAGCCCCAGCATTTT.

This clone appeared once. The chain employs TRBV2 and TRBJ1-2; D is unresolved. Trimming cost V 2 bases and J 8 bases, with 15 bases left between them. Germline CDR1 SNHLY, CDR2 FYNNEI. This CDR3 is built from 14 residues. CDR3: CASSESLRNGGYTF. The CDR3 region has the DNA TGTGCCAGCAGTGAATCGTTGCGGAATGGGGGCTACACCTTC. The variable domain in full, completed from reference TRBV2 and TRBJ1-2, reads EPEVTQTPSHQVTQMGQEVILRCVPISNHLYFYWYRQILGQKVEFLVSFYNNEISEKSEIFDDQFSVERPDGSNFTLKIRSTKLEDSAMYFCASSESLRNGGYTFGSGTRLTVV.

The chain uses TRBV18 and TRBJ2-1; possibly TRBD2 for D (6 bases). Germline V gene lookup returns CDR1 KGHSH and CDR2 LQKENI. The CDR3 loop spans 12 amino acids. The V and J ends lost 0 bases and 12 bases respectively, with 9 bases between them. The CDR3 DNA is TGTGCCAGCTCACCACCCCTGGGGGGGCAGTTCTTC. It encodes CASSPPLGGQFF.

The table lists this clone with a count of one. The CDR3 region is CASSTPGTASYEQYF. The CDR3 DNA follows: TGTGCCAGCAGCACCCCGGGGACAGCCTCCTACGAGCAGTACTTC. The V and J genes are TRBV28 and TRBJ2-7; TRBD1 agrees at 7 bases. The CDR3 spans 15 residues. The V gene end was trimmed by 6 bases and the J gene end by 0 bases; junction bases not matched to a gene: 8. Germline CDR1 is MDHEN and CDR2 is SYDVKM. The complete variable domain, with remaining parts taken from reference TRBV28 and TRBJ2-7, reads DVKVTQSSRYLVKRTGEKVFLECVQDMDHENMFWYRQDPGLGLRLIYFSYDVKMKEKGDIPEGYSVSREKKERFSLILESASTNQTSMYLCASSTPGTASYEQYFGPGTRLTVT.

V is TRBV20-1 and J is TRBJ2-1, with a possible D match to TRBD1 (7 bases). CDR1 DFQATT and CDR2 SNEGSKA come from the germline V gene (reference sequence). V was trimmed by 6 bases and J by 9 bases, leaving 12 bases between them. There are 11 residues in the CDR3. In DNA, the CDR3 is TGCAGTGCCGCCCAGGGGGGTGAGCAGTTCTTC. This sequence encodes CSAAQGGEQFF.

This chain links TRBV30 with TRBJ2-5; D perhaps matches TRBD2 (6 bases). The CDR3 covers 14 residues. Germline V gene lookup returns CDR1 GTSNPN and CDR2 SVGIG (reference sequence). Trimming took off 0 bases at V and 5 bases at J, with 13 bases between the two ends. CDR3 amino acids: CAWSVGGGGETQYF. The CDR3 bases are TGTGCCTGGAGTGTTGGGGGAGGTGGGGAGACCCAGTACTTC.

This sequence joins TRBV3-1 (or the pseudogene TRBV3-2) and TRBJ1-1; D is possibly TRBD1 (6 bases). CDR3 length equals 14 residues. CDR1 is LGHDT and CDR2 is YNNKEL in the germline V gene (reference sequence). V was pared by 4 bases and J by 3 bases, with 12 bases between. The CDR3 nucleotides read TGTGCCAGCAGCCCACCAGACAGGTACACTGAAGCTTTCTTT. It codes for CASSPPDRYTEAFF.

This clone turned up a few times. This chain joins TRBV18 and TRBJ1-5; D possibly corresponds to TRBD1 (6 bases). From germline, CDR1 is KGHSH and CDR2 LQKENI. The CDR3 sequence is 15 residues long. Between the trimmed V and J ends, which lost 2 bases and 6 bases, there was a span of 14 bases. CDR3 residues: CASSPAPGVGQPQHF. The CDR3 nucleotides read TGTGCCAGCTCACCAGCACCAGGGGTGGGTCAGCCCCAGCATTTT.

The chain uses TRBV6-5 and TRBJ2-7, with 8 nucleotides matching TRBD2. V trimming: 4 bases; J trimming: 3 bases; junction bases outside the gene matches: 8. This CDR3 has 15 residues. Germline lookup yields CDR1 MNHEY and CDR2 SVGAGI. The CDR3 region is CASSSLAGGHYEQYF. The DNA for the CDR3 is TGTGCCAGCAGTTCCCTGGCGGGAGGACACTACGAGCAGTACTTC.

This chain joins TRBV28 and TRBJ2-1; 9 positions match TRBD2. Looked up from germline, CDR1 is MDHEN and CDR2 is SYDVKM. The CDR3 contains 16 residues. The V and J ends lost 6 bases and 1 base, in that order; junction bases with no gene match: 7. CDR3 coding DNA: TGTGCCAGCAGCAATCCGGGACTAGCTTCCTACAATGAGCAGTTCTTC. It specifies CASSNPGLASYNEQFF. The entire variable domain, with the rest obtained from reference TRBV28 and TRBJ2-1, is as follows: DVKVTQSSRYLVKRTGEKVFLECVQDMDHENMFWYRQDPGLGLRLIYFSYDVKMKEKGDIPEGYSVSREKKERFSLILESASTNQTSMYLCASSNPGLASYNEQFFGPGTRLTVL.